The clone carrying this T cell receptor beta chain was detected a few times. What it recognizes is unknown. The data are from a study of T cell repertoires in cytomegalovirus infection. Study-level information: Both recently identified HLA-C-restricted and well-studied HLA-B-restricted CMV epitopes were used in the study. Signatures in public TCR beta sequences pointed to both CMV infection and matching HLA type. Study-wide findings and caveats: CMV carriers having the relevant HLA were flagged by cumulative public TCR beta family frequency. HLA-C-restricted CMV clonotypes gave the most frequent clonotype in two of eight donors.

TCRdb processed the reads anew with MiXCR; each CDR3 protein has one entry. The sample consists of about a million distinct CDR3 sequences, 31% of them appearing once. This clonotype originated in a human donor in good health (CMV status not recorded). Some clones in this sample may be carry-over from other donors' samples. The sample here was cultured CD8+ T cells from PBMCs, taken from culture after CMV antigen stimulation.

CDR3 DNA: TGTGCCAGCAGGCCGGGACTAGCGGGTGATGAGCAGTTCTTC. Protein: CASRPGLAGDEQFF. The rearrangement links TRBV6-1 to TRBJ2-1; 12 bases agree with TRBD2. Germline V gene sequence: CDR1 MNHNS, CDR2 SASEGT. The CDR3 covers 14 residues. V was clipped by 6 bases and J by 8 bases; unmatched bases: 5.